The TCR beta chain under discussion was sequenced for a study of shared clonotypes between healthy human individuals. The data were produced by immunoSEQ multiplex PCR, yet TCRdb's version contains in-frame clones alone and is incomplete. Of hundreds of thousands of clones in the sample, just over 95% are singletons; the top ten hold approximately 0.32%. CDR1 is MDHEN, CDR2 SYDVKM, per germline. The trim removed 6 bases at V and 7 bases at J, leaving 5 bases unmatched. CDR3 length: 13 amino acids. J is TRBJ1-5 and V is TRBV28; 8 nucleotides align to TRBD1. The source material was memory CD8+ T cells sorted from blood. Subset reported: CD45RO+ cells pooled with CCR7-negative TemRA cells. The receptor comes from a man aged 25 to 40 in good health. CDR3 sequence (DNA): TGTGCCAGCAGGCAGGGGGCGCGGCAGCCCCAGCATTTT. This gives the protein CASRQGARQPQHF.